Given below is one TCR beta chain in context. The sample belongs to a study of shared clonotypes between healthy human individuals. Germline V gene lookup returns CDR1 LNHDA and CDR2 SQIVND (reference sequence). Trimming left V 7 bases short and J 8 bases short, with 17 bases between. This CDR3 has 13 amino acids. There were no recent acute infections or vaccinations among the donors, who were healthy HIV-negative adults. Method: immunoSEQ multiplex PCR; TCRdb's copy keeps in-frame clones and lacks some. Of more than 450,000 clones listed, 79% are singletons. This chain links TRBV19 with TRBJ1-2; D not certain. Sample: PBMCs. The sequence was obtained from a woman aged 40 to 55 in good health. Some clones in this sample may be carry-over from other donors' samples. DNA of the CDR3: TGTGCCAGTACTTCTTCACACCGAACGGGCTACACCTTC. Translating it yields CASTSSHRTGYTF.